This T cell receptor beta chain was sequenced in a study of blood T cell repertoires in COVID-19. For the study at large: Acute and convalescent COVID-19 samples came from the United States, Italy and Spain. T cells, B-cell-depleted T cells, or PBMCs supplied cDNA or gDNA.

The Seattle patients, enrolled during active infection, were followed longitudinally. Repertoires were generated with immunoSEQ multiplex PCR, while TCRdb's copy carries only in-frame clones and drops some. The sample lists more than 150,000 clones; roughly four fifths were seen once. This sequence originates from an elderly woman with COVID-19, enrolled during active disease. The sequencing input was peripheral blood.

CDR3 nucleotide sequence: TGTGCCACCCAGGCGGGGTCCAATGGCTACACCTTC. Translation: CATQAGSNGYTF. The genes are TRBV24-1 and TRBJ1-2; D is undetermined. This CDR3 contains 12 residues. Germline V gives CDR1 KGHDR, CDR2 SFDVKD. Trimming cost V 9 bases and J 6 bases, with 13 bases left between them.